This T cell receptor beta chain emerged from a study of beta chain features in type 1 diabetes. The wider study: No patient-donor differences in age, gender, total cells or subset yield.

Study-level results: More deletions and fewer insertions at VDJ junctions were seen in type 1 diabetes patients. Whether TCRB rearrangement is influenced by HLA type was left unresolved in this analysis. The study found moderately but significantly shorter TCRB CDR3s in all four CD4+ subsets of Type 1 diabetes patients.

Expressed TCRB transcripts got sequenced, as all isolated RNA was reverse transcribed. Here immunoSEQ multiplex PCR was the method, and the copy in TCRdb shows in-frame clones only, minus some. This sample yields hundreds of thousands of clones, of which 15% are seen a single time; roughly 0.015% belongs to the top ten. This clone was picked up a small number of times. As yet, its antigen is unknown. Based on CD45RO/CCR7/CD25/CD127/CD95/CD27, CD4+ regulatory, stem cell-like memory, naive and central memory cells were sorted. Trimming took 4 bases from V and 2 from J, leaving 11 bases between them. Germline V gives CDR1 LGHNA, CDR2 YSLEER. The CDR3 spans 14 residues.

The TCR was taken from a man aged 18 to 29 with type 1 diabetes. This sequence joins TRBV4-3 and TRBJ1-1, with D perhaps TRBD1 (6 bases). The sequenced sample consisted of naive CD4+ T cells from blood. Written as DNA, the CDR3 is TGCGCCAGCAGCCTTAGGACAGCTAACACTGAAGCTTTCTTT. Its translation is CASSLRTANTEAFF.